The clone carrying this T cell receptor (beta chain) was recorded once. The V end lost 0 bases, the J end lost 5 bases, and 10 bases lay between the germline ends. The CDR3 runs to 14 residues. Germline assignment: CDR1 SGHAT and CDR2 FQDESV (reference sequence). Produced via immunoSEQ multiplex PCR; TCRdb's table is partial and in-frame only. The sample consists of approximately 74,000 clones, roughly 82% of them appearing once. The data belong to a study of OX40 agonist ivuxolimab in advanced cancers. This chain connects TRBV11-1 to TRBJ1-2; D call uncertain. The receptor comes from an adult with an advanced solid tumor such as melanoma, head and neck, liver or kidney cancer. This sample comprised CD4+ or CD8+ T cells sorted from blood, obtained in a trial of the OX40 agonist ivuxolimab. In nucleotides, the CDR3 is TGTGCCAGCAGCTTAGCCTACGCAGGATATGGCTACACCTTC. Its protein is CASSLAYAGYGYTF.